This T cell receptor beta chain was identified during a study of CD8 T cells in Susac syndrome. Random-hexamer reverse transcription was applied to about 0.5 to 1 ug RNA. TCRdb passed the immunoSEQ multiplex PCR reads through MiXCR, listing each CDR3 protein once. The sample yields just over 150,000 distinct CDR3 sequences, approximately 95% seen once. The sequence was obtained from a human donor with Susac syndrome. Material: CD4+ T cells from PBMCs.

CDR3 protein: CASIGPYNSPLHF. In DNA, the CDR3 is TGTGCCAGCATCGGACCGTATAATTCACCCCTCCACTTT. This chain connects TRBV12-3 or TRBV12-4 to TRBJ1-6; D unclear. The CDR3 is 13 amino acids. V gave up 7 bases and J gave up 4 bases, with 8 bases separating them.